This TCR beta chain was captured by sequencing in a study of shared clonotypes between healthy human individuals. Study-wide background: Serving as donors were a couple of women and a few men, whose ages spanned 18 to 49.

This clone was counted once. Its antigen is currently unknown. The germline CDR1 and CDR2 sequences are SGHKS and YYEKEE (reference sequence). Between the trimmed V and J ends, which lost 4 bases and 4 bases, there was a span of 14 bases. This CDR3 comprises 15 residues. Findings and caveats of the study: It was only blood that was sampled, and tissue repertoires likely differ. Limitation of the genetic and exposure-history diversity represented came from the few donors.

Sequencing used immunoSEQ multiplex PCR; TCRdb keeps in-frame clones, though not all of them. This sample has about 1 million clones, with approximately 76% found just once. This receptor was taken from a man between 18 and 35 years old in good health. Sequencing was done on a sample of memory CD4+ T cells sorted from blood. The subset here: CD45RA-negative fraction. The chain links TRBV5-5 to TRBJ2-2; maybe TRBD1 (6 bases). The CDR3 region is CASSQDSSITGELFF. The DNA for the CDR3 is TGTGCCAGCAGCCAGGACAGCTCGATCACCGGGGAGCTGTTTTTT.